The clone carrying this T cell receptor (beta chain) has a handful of counts. Its antigen is as yet unknown. CDR1 and CDR2 (germline): MNHEY, SVGAGI. Trimming cost V 4 bases and J 1 base, with 10 bases left between them. The CDR3 runs 14 residues. The sample originates from a study of shared clonotypes between healthy human individuals. Study-wide findings and caveats: Clonotype sharing among donors, it was expected, would be affected by sequencing depth. Shared clonotypes: about 4.6% naive CD4, 3.5% to 4% naive CD8, around 2.4% memory CD4, 0.4% to 0.5% memory CD8.

The donor cohort consisted entirely of Caucasian adults residing in Nashville, Tennessee. Libraries were prepared by immunoSEQ multiplex PCR; TCRdb keeps only in-frame clonotypes and omits some of them. Here the sample spans approximately 2.5 million clones, over 85% being singletons. This rearrangement joins TRBV6-5 to TRBJ1-1, with a possible D match to TRBD1 (6 bases). This TCR was recovered from a man between 18 and 35 years old in good health. Some clones in this sample may be carry-over from other donors' samples. The sequencing sample was made of naive CD4+ T cells from PBMCs. Subset: CD45RA+ positively selected. Written as DNA, the CDR3 is TGTGCCAGCAGTTTTAACAGGGAGAACACTGAAGCTTTCTTT. It translates to CASSFNRENTEAFF.